This entry lists 5 T cell receptor beta chains sequenced from one sample in a study of blood T cell repertoires in COVID-19. The repertoire was sequenced with immunoSEQ multiplex PCR; TCRdb's copy has only in-frame clones and lacks some. Altogether 140,000 to 150,000 clones are present, over 70% being singletons, with the ten largest covering over 8.5%. Input material: peripheral blood. The receptors originated from a man aged 45-65 years with active or convalescent COVID-19.

The J gene is TRBJ2-7, the V gene TRBV28; D possibly corresponds to TRBD2 (5 bases). V shed 10 bases and J shed 7 bases, with 11 bases lying between them. This CDR3 spans 10 amino acids. Germline values: CDR1 MDHEN, CDR2 SYDVKM. The chain's CDR3 is CATHEGEQYF. The CDR3 DNA reads as TGTGCCACCCACGAGGGAGAGCAGTACTTC. Full variable domain (missing parts from reference TRBV28 and TRBJ2-7): DVKVTQSSRYLVKRTGEKVFLECVQDMDHENMFWYRQDPGLGLRLIYFSYDVKMKEKGDIPEGYSVSREKKERFSLILESASTNQTSMYLCATHEGEQYFGPGTRLTVT.

The V and J genes are TRBV3-1 (or the pseudogene TRBV3-2) and TRBJ1-1, with 7 positions matching TRBD1. The CDR3 is made up of 15 amino acids. Germline lookup yields CDR1 LGHDT and CDR2 YNNKEL (reference sequence). With 2 bases clipped from V and 5 bases from J, the junction kept 8 bases outside the gene matches. CDR3 protein: CASSQLGGAGTEAFF. The CDR3 DNA follows: TGTGCCAGCAGCCAACTAGGGGGCGCGGGGACTGAAGCTTTCTTT.

The genes are TRBV18 and TRBJ2-2; 7 bases are shared with TRBD2. This CDR3 is 16 amino acids long. V shed 1 base and J 4 bases; nucleotides not matched to a gene: 6. CDR1 and CDR2 (germline): KGHSH, LQKENI. The CDR3 loop reads CASSPRGGVGTGELFF. The CDR3 nucleotides are TGTGCCAGCTCACCACGGGGAGGGGTCGGCACCGGGGAGCTGTTTTTT.

This chain joins TRBV6-6 and TRBJ2-7; TRBD2 is a possible D gene (5 bases). The V gene's germline CDR1 is MNHNY and CDR2 SVGAGI (reference sequence). The CDR3 consists of 15 residues. Trimming removed 0 bases at V and 6 bases at J, with 15 bases between. The CDR3 DNA follows: TGTGCCAGCAGTTACTCAACTAGTATTCGTCGCGAGCAGTACTTC. Protein sequence: CASSYSTSIRREQYF.

The chain links TRBV27 to TRBJ2-1, with 9 bases identical to TRBD2. J lost 5 bases, V lost 1 base, and 9 bases had no gene match. From germline, CDR1 is MNHEY and CDR2 SMNVEV (reference sequence). This CDR3 is 17 amino acids long. The CDR3 DNA reads TGTGCCAGCAGTTTATTACGGTCTAGCGGGAACCACAATGAGCAGTTCTTC. Its protein product is CASSLLRSSGNHNEQFF.